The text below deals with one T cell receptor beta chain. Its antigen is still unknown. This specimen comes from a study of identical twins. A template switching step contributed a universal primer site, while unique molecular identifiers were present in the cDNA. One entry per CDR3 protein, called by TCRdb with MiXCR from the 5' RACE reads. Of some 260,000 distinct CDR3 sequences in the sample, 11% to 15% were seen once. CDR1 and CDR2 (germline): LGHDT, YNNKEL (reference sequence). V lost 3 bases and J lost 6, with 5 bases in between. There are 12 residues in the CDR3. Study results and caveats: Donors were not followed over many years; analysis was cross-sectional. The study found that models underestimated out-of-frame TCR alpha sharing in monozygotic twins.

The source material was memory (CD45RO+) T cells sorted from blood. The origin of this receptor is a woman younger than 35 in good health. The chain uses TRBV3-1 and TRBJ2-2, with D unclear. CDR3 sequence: CASSHLSGELFF. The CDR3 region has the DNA TGTGCCAGCAGCCACCTATCCGGGGAGCTGTTTTTT.